What follows are 16 T cell receptor beta chains derived from one specimen sequenced in a study of early T cells in non-severe SARS-CoV-2 infection. TCRdb independently ran MiXCR on the 5' RACE reads; one entry per CDR3 protein. This table holds more than 20,000 distinct CDR3 sequences, 3.5% to 5% found once. Sequencing input: whole blood. Source of these receptors: an adult who was a healthcare worker with PCR-confirmed SARS-CoV-2 infection or an uninfected control (not recorded which).

The sample holds many counts of this clonotype. The CDR3 coding sequence is TGTGCCAGCAGCCCCTTACGTGGACTAGCGGGAGGGCTGGAGCAGTACTTC. Translating gives CASSPLRGLAGGLEQYF. The chain uses TRBV5-8 and TRBJ2-7; 15 bases fit TRBD2. Trimming cost V 4 bases and J 7 bases; bases outside gene matches: 12. Germline V CDR1 and CDR2: SGHTS, YDEGEE. CDR3 length: 17 amino acids. Combining the CDR3 with reference TRBV5-8 and TRBJ2-7 gives the whole variable domain EAGVTQSPTHLIKTRGQQATLRCSPISGHTSVYWYQQALGLGLQFLLWYDEGEERNRGNFPPRFSGRQFPNYSSELNVNALELEDSALYLCASSPLRGLAGGLEQYFGPGTRLTVT.

In its sample, this clonotype was seen many times. This chain connects TRBV6-2 or TRBV6-3 to TRBJ2-1; D remains unclear. This CDR3 spans 15 amino acids. Trimming cost V 6 bases and J 0 bases, with 12 bases left between them. Germline-derived CDR1 and CDR2 are MNHEY and SVGEGT. CDR3 residues: CASREAPSSYNEQFF. CDR3 coding DNA: TGTGCCAGCAGAGAAGCTCCGAGCTCCTACAATGAGCAGTTCTTC.

This clonotype has a handful of counts. This chain connects TRBV5-1 to TRBJ2-1; the match to TRBD2 covers 13 bases. Trimming at V came to 4 bases and at J to 5 bases, leaving 6 bases not matched to a gene. Germline-derived CDR1 and CDR2 are SGHRS and YFSETQ. The CDR3 is 16 residues long. DNA of the CDR3: TGCGCCAGCAGCACGGGACTAGCGGGGAGGGACAATGAGCAGTTCTTC. Protein sequence: CASSTGLAGRDNEQFF.

This clonotype has at least ten counts. V and J are TRBV4-1 and TRBJ2-1, with 15 nucleotides matching TRBD2. The V gene's germline CDR1 is MGHRA and CDR2 YSYEKL. V lost 5 bases, J lost 5 bases, and 10 bases stayed unmatched. This CDR3 has 18 amino acids. CDR3 protein: CASSAQLGTSGRNNEQFF. As DNA, the CDR3 is TGCGCCAGCAGCGCCCAATTAGGGACTAGCGGGAGGAACAATGAGCAGTTCTTC.

This clonotype was picked up many times. The chain employs TRBV2 and TRBJ1-2; D might be TRBD1 (6 bases). Trimming left V 8 bases short and J 3 bases short, with 16 bases between. This CDR3 is built from 14 residues. Germline V gene lookup returns CDR1 SNHLY and CDR2 FYNNEI. This CDR3 is CASLGNRDYYGYTF. The DNA of the CDR3 is TGTGCCAGCCTAGGAAACAGGGACTACTATGGCTACACCTTC.

This clonotype was detected ten times or more. The chain recombines TRBV12-3 or TRBV12-4 with TRBJ2-3; maybe TRBD2 (5 bases). Trimming removed 7 bases at V and 0 bases at J, with 14 bases between. The CDR3 runs to 15 residues. The CDR3 region is CASTEDFGSTDTQYF. CDR3 sequence (DNA): TGTGCCAGCACCGAGGACTTTGGTAGCACAGATACGCAGTATTTT.

Only a few counts were recorded for this clonotype. The chain carries TRBV12-3 or TRBV12-4 and TRBJ2-5; 7 nucleotides line up with TRBD1. The V and J ends lost 5 bases and 1 base, in that order; junction bases with no gene match: 4. The CDR3 totals 14 residues. Here the CDR3 reads CASSPRQGQETQYF. CDR3 coding DNA: TGTGCCAGCAGTCCACGACAGGGCCAAGAGACCCAGTACTTC.

In its sample, this clonotype ranks as medium-sized. The chain couples TRBV12-2 to TRBJ1-2. TRBV12-2 is a pseudogene. The CDR3 loop spans 15 amino acids. The CDR3 bases are TGTGCAAGTCGCTTCTCCGGGCCAAGAGGGCGGGGCTACACCTTC. Translated, it gives CASRFSGPRGRGYTF.

This chain joins TRBV9 and TRBJ2-7; TRBD2 is a possible D gene (6 bases). The germline V and J ends were trimmed by 0 bases and 5 bases, with 15 bases remaining between them. Germline V CDR1 and CDR2: SGDLS, YYNGEE. The CDR3 consists of 15 residues. DNA for the CDR3: TGTGCCAGCAGCGTAGAAGGGGCAACGGGGGACGAGCAGTACTTC. It translates to CASSVEGATGDEQYF.

J is TRBJ2-6 and V is TRBV3-1; unclear D gene. Deletions cut 1 base from V and 0 bases from J, with 4 bases between. The CDR3 is made up of 15 amino acids. Germline V lookup: CDR1 LGHDT, CDR2 YNNKEL (reference sequence). The CDR3 DNA follows: TGTGCCAGCAGCCAAGTTGTCTCTGGGGCCAACGTCCTGACTTTC. Translating gives CASSQVVSGANVLTF.

This clonotype has a count of ten or more. CDR3 sequence: CASSQEARGLRQPQHF. The CDR3 DNA follows: TGCGCCAGCAGCCAAGAGGCTCGAGGACTTCGTCAGCCCCAGCATTTT. The chain links TRBV4-3 to TRBJ1-5; D remains ambiguous. The CDR3 loop spans 16 amino acids. Deletions cut 0 bases from V and 6 bases from J, with 15 bases between. Germline V gene lookup returns CDR1 LGHNA and CDR2 YSLEER.

Details on this clonotype: Germline and junction disagree at one end, which may indicate a read error. The chain combines TRBV7-8 with TRBJ2-2; D possibly corresponds to TRBD2 (6 bases). CDR3 size: 12 residues. Germline CDR1 is SGHVS and CDR2 is FQNEAQ. CDR3 sequence reads: CASAPVWGEPFF. In DNA form, the CDR3 reads TGTGCCAGCGCACCGGTCTGGGGGGAGCCGTTTTTT.

The sample holds many counts of this clonotype. The chain links TRBV3-1 to TRBJ1-1; TRBD1 aligns across 7 bases. Germline V lookup: CDR1 LGHDT, CDR2 YNNKEL (reference sequence). V trimming: 6 bases; J trimming: 3 bases; junction bases outside the gene matches: 7. CDR3 size: 14 residues. The CDR3 protein is CASRRQGRDTEAFF. The CDR3 DNA is TGTGCCAGCAGACGACAGGGACGAGACACTGAAGCTTTCTTT.

V and J are TRBV2 and TRBJ2-7; D perhaps matches TRBD1 (6 bases). Deletions cut 6 bases from V and 2 bases from J, with 14 bases between. This CDR3 is built from 14 residues. Germline-derived CDR1 and CDR2 are SNHLY and FYNNEI. The CDR3 loop is CASSRDRSTYEQYF. The DNA for the CDR3 is TGTGCCAGCAGCCGCGACAGGTCAACCTACGAGCAGTACTTC.

This clonotype was observed many times. The chain is built from TRBV29-1 and TRBJ1-2; D perhaps matches TRBD1 (5 bases). This CDR3 region has 14 residues. Trimming removed 4 bases at V and 3 bases at J, with 15 bases between. CDR1 is SQVTM and CDR2 is ANQGSEA in the germline V gene. The CDR3 here is CSVAGTGRYYGYTF. CDR3 nucleotides: TGCAGCGTTGCAGGGACTGGGAGGTACTATGGCTACACCTTC.

This clonotype has at least ten counts. J is TRBJ1-5 and V is TRBV28, with 9 bases identical to TRBD1. V lost 7 bases, J lost 4 bases, and 8 bases stayed unmatched. CDR1 MDHEN and CDR2 SYDVKM come from the germline V gene. The CDR3 has 15 amino acids. The CDR3 here is CASTSGGQGNQPQHF. The DNA for the CDR3 is TGTGCCAGCACCTCGGGGGGACAGGGAAATCAGCCCCAGCATTTT.